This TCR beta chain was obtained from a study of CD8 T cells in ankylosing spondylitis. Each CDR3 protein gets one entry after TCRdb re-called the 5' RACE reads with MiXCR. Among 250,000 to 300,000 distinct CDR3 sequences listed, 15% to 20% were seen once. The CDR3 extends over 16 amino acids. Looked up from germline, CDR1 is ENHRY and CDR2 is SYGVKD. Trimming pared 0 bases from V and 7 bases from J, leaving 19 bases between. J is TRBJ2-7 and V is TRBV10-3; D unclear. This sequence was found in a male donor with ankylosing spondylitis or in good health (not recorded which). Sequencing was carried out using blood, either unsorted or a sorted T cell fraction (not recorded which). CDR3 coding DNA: TGTGCCATCAGTGAGTCAAGTGTCACCCGGAGTGAAGAGCAGTACTTC. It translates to CAISESSVTRSEEQYF.